This TCR beta chain was profiled in a study of shared clonotypes between healthy human individuals. Some clones are missing from TCRdb's copy, which holds only in-frame ones; the method was immunoSEQ multiplex PCR. The table records roughly 1 million clones, about three quarters of them present only once. The CDR3 is made up of 14 amino acids. V dropped 5 bases and J dropped 3 bases, with 14 bases sitting between them. Germline V gives CDR1 SGHVS, CDR2 FQNEAQ. Study-wide results and caveats: Rarefaction revealed incomplete sorted-subset sequencing despite large depth.

Turning to this clone: Its target is not known.

The sequencing sample was made of memory CD4+ T cells sorted from blood. This sample's subset: CD45RA-negative fraction. The V gene is TRBV7-8, the J gene TRBJ2-7; the D gene is possibly TRBD1 (6 bases). The receptor was derived from a man aged 18 to 30 in good health. This CDR3 reads CASSGTGTYYEQYF. CDR3 DNA: TGTGCCAGCAGCGGTACCGGGACATACTACGAGCAGTACTTC. The variable domain in full, completed from reference TRBV7-8 and TRBJ2-7, reads GAGVSQSPRYKVAKRGQDVALRCDPISGHVSLFWYQQALGQGPEFLTYFQNEAQLDKSGLPSDRFFAERPEGSVSTLKIQRTQQEDSAVYLCASSGTGTYYEQYFGPGTRLTVT.